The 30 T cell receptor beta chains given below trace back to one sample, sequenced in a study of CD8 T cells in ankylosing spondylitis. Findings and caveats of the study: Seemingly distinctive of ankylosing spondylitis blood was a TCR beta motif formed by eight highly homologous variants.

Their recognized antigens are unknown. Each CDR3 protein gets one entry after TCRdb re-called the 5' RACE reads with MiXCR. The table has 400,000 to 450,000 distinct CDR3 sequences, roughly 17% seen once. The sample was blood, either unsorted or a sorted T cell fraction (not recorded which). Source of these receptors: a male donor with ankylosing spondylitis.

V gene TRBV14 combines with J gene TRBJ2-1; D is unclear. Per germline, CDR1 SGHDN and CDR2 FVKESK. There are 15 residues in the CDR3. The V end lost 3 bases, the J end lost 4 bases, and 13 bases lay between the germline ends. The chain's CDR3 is CASSQMFAGYNEQFF. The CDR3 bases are TGTGCCAGCAGCCAGATGTTCGCCGGTTACAATGAGCAGTTCTTC.

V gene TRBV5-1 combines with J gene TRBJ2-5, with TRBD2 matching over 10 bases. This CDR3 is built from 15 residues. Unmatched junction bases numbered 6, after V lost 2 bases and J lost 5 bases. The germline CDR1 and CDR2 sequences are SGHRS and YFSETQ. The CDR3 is CASSFLAGEGETQYF. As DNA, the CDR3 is TGCGCCAGCAGCTTCCTAGCGGGAGAGGGGGAGACCCAGTACTTC.

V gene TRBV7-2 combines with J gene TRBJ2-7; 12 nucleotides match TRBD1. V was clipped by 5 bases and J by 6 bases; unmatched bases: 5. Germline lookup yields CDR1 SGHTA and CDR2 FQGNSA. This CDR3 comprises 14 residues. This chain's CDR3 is CASSPGQGASEQYF. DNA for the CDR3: TGTGCCAGCAGCCCGGGACAGGGGGCGAGCGAGCAGTACTTC.

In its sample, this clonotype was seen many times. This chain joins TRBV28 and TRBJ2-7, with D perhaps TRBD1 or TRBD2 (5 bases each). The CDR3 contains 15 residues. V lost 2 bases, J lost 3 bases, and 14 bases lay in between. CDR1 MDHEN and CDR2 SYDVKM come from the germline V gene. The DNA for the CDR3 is TGTGCCAGCAGTTTAGTAGGGACCGGTGGCTACGAGCAGTACTTC. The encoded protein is CASSLVGTGGYEQYF.

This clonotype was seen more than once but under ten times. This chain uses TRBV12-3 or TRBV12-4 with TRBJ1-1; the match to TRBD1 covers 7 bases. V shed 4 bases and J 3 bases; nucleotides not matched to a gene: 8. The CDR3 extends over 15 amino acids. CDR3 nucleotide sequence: TGTGCCAGCAGTTCCCATAGACAGGGCTACACTGAAGCTTTCTTT. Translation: CASSSHRQGYTEAFF.

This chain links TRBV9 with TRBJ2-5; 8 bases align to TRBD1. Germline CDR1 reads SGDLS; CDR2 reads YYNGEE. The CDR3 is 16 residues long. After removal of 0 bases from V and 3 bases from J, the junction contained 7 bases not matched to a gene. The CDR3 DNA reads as TGTGCCAGCAGCGTAGTTTCCGGGACAGGAAAAGAGACCCAGTACTTC. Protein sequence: CASSVVSGTGKETQYF. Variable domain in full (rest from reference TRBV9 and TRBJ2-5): DSGVTQTPKHLITATGQRVTLRCSPRSGDLSVYWYQQSLDQGLQFLIQYYNGEERAKGNILERFSAQQFPDLHSELNLSSLELGDSALYFCASSVVSGTGKETQYFGPGTRLLVL.

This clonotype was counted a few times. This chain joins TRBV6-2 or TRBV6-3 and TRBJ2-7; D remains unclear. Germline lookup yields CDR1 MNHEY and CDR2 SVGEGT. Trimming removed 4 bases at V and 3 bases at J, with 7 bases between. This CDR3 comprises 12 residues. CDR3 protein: CASSSPYYEQYF. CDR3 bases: TGTGCCAGCAGTTCCCCTTACTACGAGCAGTACTTC.

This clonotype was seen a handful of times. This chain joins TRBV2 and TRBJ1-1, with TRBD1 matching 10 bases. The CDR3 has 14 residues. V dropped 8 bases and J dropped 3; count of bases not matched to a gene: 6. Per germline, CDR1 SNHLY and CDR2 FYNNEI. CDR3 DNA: TGTGCCAGCGGCCGACAGGGGGCGGACACTGAAGCTTTCTTT. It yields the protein CASGRQGADTEAFF.

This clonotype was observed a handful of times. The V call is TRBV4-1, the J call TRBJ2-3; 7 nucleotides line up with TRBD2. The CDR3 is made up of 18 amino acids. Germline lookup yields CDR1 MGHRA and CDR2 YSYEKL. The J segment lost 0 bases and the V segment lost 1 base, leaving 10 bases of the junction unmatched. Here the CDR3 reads CASSQGPGRGMSTDTQYF. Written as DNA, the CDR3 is TGCGCCAGCAGCCAAGGACCGGGGCGGGGGATGAGCACAGATACGCAGTATTTT.

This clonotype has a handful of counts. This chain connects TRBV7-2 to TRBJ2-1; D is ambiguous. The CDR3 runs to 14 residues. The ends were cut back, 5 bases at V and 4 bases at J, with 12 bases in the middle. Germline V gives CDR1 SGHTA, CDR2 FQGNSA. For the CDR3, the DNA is TGTGCCAGCAGCCTAGTCGGGCGGTACAATGAGCAGTTCTTC. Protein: CASSLVGRYNEQFF.

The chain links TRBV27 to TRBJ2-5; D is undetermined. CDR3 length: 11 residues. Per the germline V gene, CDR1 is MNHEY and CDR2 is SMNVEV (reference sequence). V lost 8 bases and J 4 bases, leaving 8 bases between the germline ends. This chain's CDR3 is CASYLRETQYF. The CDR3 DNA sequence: TGTGCCAGCTACCTGCGAGAGACCCAGTACTTC.

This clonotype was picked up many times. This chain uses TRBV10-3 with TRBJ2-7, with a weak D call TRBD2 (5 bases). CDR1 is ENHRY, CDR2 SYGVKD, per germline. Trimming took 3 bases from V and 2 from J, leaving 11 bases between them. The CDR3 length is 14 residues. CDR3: CAISDGGSAYEQYF. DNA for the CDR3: TGTGCCATCAGTGACGGCGGGTCAGCCTACGAGCAGTACTTC.

As DNA, the CDR3 is TGTGCCAGCAGCTTAGCGGGGACTACTATAAGCGAGCAGTACTTC. Protein product: CASSLAGTTISEQYF. The chain combines TRBV7-2 with TRBJ2-7; 7 bases align to TRBD2. This CDR3 is 15 amino acids long. Germline CDR1 reads SGHTA; CDR2 reads FQGNSA. V lost 0 bases, J lost 6 bases, and 8 bases stayed unmatched.

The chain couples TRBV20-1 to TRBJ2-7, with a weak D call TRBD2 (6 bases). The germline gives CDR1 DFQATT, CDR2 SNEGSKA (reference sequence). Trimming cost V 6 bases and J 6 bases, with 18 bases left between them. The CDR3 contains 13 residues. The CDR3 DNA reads TGCAGTGCCTCGACTAGGAATCTCGTCGAGCAGTACTTC. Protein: CSASTRNLVEQYF.

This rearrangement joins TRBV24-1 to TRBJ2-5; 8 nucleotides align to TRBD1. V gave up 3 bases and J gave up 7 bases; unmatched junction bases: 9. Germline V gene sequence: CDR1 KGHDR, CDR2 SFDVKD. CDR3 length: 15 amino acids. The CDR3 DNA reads TGTGCCACCAGTGATGGTCAGGGGGCAAGGGCGACCCAGTACTTC. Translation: CATSDGQGARATQYF.

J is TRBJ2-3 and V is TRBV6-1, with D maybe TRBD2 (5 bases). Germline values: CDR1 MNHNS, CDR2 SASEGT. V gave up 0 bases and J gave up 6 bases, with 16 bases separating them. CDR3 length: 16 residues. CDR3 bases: TGTGCCAGCAGTGAAGCGCATTGGGCGCGGAGGGATACGCAGTATTTT. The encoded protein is CASSEAHWARRDTQYF.

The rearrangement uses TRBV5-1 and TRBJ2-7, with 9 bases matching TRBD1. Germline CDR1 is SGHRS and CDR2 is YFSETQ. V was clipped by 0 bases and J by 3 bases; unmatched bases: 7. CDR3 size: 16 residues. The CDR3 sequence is CASSLAPGQGNYEQYF. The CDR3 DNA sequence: TGCGCCAGCAGCTTGGCGCCGGGACAGGGCAACTACGAGCAGTACTTC.

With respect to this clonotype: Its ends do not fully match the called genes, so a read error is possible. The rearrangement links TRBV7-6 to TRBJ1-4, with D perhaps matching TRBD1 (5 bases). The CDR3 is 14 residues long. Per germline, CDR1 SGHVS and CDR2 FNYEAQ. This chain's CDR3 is CASSLAGRNEELFF. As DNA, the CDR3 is TGTGCCAGCAGTTTGGCAGGGCGGAATGAAGAACTGTTTTTT.

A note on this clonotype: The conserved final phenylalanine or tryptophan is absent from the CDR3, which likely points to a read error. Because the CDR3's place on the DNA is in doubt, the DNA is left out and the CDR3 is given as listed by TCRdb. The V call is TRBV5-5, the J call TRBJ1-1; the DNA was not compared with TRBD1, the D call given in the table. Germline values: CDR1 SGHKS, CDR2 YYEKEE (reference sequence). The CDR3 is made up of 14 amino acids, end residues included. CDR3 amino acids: CASSLGDRDRGPFG.

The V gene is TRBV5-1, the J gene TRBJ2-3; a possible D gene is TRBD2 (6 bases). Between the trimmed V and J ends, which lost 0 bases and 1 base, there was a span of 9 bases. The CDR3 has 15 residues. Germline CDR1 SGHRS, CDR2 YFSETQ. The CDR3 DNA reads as TGCGCCAGCAGCTTGGTGGGACTGCGCACAGATACGCAGTATTTT. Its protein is CASSLVGLRTDTQYF.

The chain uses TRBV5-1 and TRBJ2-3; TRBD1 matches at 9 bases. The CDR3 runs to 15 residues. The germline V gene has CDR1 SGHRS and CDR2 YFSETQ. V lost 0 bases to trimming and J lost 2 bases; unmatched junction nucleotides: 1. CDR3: CASSLGDRATDTQYF. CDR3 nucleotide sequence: TGCGCCAGCAGCTTGGGGGACAGGGCCACAGATACGCAGTATTTT.

The CDR3 nucleotides read TGTGCCAGCAGTGAAGCGCTTCTGGGCCTTACGGCTTCACCCCTCCACTTT. This codes for CASSEALLGLTASPLHF. The chain uses TRBV2 and TRBJ1-6; D gene uncertain. This CDR3 has 17 amino acids. Germline-derived CDR1 and CDR2 are SNHLY and FYNNEI. With 0 bases removed from V and 9 bases from J, the gap between germline ends came to 18 bases.

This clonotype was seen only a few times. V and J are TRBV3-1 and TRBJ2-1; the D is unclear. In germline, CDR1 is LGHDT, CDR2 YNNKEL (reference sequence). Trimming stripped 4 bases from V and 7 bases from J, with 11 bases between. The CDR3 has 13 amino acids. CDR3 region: CASSPILSNEQFF. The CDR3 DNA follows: TGTGCCAGCAGCCCGATCTTGAGTAATGAGCAGTTCTTC.

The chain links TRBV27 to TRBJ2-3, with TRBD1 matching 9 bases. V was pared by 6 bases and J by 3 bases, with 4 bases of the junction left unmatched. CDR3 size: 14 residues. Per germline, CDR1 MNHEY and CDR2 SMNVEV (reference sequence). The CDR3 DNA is TGTGCCAGCAGCGGACAGGGGAGGACAGATACGCAGTATTTT. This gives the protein CASSGQGRTDTQYF.

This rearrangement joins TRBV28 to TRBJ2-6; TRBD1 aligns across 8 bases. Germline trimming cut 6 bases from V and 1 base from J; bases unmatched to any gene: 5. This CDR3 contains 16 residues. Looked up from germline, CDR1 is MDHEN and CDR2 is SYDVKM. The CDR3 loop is CASRGTGVSGANVLTF. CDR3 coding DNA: TGTGCCAGCAGAGGGACAGGCGTGTCTGGGGCCAACGTCCTGACTTTC. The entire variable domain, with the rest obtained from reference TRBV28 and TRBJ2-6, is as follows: DVKVTQSSRYLVKRTGEKVFLECVQDMDHENMFWYRQDPGLGLRLIYFSYDVKMKEKGDIPEGYSVSREKKERFSLILESASTNQTSMYLCASRGTGVSGANVLTFGAGSRLTVL.

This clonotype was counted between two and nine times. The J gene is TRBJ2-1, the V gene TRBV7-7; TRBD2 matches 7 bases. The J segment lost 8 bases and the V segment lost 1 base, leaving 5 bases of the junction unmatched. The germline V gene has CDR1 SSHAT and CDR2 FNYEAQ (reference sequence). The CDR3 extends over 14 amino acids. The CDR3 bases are TGTGCCAGCAGCTTAGGCCGGGGAGGGCATGAGCAGTTCTTC. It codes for CASSLGRGGHEQFF.

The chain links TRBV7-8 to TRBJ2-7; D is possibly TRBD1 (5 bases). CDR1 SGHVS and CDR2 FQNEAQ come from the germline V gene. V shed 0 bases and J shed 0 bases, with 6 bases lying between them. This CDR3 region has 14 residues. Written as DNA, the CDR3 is TGTGCCAGCAGCTTAGCACAGGACTCCTACGAGCAGTACTTC. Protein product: CASSLAQDSYEQYF.

The CDR3 coding sequence is TGTGCCAGCAGCCTCCGGGACATTCTATCTAAAGAGACCCAGTACTTC. Its translation is CASSLRDILSKETQYF. The chain carries TRBV7-2 and TRBJ2-5; D might be TRBD1 (6 bases). Germline values: CDR1 SGHTA, CDR2 FQGNSA. There are 16 residues in the CDR3. Deletions cut 5 bases from V and 3 bases from J, with 19 bases between.

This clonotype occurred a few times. The DNA of the CDR3 is TGTGCCAGCAGCTGGACTAGCGGGTACACCGGGGAGCTGTTTTTT. Translation: CASSWTSGYTGELFF. The chain employs TRBV3-1 and TRBJ2-2; TRBD2 matches 11 bases. Looked up from germline, CDR1 is LGHDT and CDR2 is YNNKEL (reference sequence). The V gene end was trimmed by 5 bases and the J gene end by 3 bases; junction bases not matched to a gene: 2. This CDR3 region has 15 residues.

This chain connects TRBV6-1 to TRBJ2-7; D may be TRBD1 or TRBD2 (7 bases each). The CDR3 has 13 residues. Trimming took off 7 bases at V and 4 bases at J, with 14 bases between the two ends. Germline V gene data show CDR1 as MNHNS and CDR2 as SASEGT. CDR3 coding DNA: TGTGCCAGCATCCCCAGGGGGGGATACGAGCAGTACTTC. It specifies CASIPRGGYEQYF.